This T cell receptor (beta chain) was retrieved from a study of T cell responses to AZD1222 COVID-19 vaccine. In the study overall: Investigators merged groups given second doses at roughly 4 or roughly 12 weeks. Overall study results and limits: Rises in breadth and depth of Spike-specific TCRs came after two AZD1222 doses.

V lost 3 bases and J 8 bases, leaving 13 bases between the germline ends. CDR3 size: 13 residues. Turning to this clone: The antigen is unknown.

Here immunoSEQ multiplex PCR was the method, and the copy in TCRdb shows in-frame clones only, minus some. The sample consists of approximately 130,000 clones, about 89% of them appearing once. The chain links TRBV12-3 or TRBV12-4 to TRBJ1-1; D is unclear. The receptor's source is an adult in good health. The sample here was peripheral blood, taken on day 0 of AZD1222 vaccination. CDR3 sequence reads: CASSFRRAEEAFF. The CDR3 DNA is TGTGCCAGCAGTTTCAGGCGAGCAGAGGAAGCTTTCTTT.